The text below deals with one T cell receptor beta chain. Brentuximab vedotin exposure varied, and every patient relapsed after autologous stem cell transplantation. This sample is drawn from a study of PD-1 blockade in classical Hodgkin lymphoma. Libraries were prepared by immunoSEQ multiplex PCR; TCRdb keeps only in-frame clonotypes and omits some of them. The sample carries over 85,000 clones, about four fifths recorded once. V was cut by 1 base and J by 5 bases, with 8 bases left in between. CDR3 length: 13 residues. CDR1 SGHNT and CDR2 YENEEA come from the germline V gene. This rearrangement joins TRBV11-3 to TRBJ2-5; D unclear. The sequence was collected from a human donor with classical Hodgkin lymphoma. Sample: peripheral blood mononuclear cells (PBMCs), taken before the second cycle of nivolumab. The CDR3 spells CASSLGVRETQYF. The CDR3 bases are TGTGCCAGCAGCTTAGGGGTTAGGGAGACCCAGTACTTC.